This T cell receptor (beta chain) was observed in a study of cytomegalovirus exposure and HLA in healthy donors. Note on this clone: Its matching antigen is unknown.

Both 60 Vbeta primers and 13 Jbeta primers went into the PCR. TCRdb's copy holds only in-frame clones and misses some; the assay was immunoSEQ multiplex PCR. The table has about 55,000 clones, more than 75% seen once. Findings and caveats of the study: A reported reduction in N-insertions relative to the 666-donor mean was seen in an Asian-associated ancestry cluster in a later analysis. Available immune exposure information covered CMV serostatus only.

J gave up 8 bases and V 9 bases, and 10 bases lay outside the gene matches. This CDR3 contains 14 residues. Germline assignment: CDR1 SNHLY and CDR2 FYNNEI. Specimen: PBMCs. This chain uses TRBV2 with TRBJ2-4; 10 nucleotides agree with TRBD2. This TCR derives from a female donor in good health and CMV-seronegative. CDR3 residues: CASNQRGGGDIQYF. As DNA, the CDR3 is TGTGCCAGTAACCAGCGGGGGGGAGGGGACATTCAGTACTTC.